This TCR beta chain was obtained from a study of OX40 agonist ivuxolimab in advanced cancers. The ends were cut back, 2 bases at V and 6 bases at J, with 12 bases in the middle. The CDR3 extends over 14 amino acids. The germline V gene has CDR1 WNHNN and CDR2 SYGVQD (reference sequence). Only in-frame clones appear in the TCRdb table, and some are missing; sequencing was by immunoSEQ multiplex PCR. The sample holds about 19,000 clones, about 76% seen once. This clonotype was sampled from an adult with an advanced solid tumor such as melanoma, head and neck, liver or kidney cancer. The gene calls are TRBV10-1 and TRBJ2-3; weak D call: TRBD1 (5 bases). Specimen: CD4+ or CD8+ T cells sorted from blood, collected in a trial of the OX40 agonist ivuxolimab. In nucleotides, the CDR3 is TGCGCCAGCAGTGAGAGCAGGGTTCAGGATACGCAGTATTTT. Translation gives CASSESRVQDTQYF.